The rows below give T cell receptor beta chains drawn from one sample of a study of T cells expressing NK-cell markers. From the 5' RACE reads, TCRdb lists one entry per CDR3 protein and no DNA. The table lists some 110,000 distinct CDR3 sequences. Sequencing was performed on blood T cells: a sorted CD56 or NKG2C T cell subset, CD4+ or CD8+ T cells, or bulk PBMC T cells (not recorded which). The receptors originated from a woman aged 18-69 years in good health. CDR3s include the opening cysteine and the closing phenylalanine or tryptophan.

v_gene: TRBV12-3/TRBV12-4; j_gene: TRBJ2-1; CDR3aa: CASSLPSGRLWNEQFF
v_gene: TRBV11-1; j_gene: TRBJ2-7; CDR3aa: CASSPPIASSGTGPWEQYF
v_gene: TRBV2; j_gene: TRBJ2-2; CDR3aa: CASSTPRGGDTGELFF
v_gene: TRBV7-7; j_gene: TRBJ2-1; CDR3aa: CASSPGTGPETEQFF
v_gene: TRBV7-2; j_gene: TRBJ1-2; CDR3aa: CASVQGPNYGYTF
v_gene: TRBV6-1; j_gene: TRBJ1-6; CDR3aa: CASSPEGTNSPLHF
v_gene: TRBV11-2; j_gene: TRBJ2-1; CDR3aa: CASSLGPSGQFF
v_gene: TRBV12-3/TRBV12-4; j_gene: TRBJ2-7; CDR3aa: CASGASETYEQYF
v_gene: TRBV19; j_gene: TRBJ2-2; CDR3aa: CASSIGTRSTGELFF
v_gene: TRBV24-1; j_gene: TRBJ2-6; CDR3aa: CATSDLPDRAGANVLTF
v_gene: TRBV29-1; j_gene: TRBJ2-3; CDR3aa: CSVGTGTDTQYF
v_gene: TRBV20-1; j_gene: TRBJ2-1; CDR3aa: CSAPIPNRGNEQFF